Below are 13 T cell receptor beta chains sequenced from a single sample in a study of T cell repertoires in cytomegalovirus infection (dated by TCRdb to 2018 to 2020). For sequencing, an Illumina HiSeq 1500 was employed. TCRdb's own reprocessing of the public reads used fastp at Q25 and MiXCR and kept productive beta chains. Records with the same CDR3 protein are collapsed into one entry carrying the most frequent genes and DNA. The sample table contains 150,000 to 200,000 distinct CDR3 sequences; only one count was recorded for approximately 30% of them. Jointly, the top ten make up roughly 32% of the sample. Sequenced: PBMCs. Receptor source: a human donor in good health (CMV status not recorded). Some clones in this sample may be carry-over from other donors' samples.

CDR3 nucleotides: TGTGCCAGCAGTGAGGCACGTGAAAAACTGTTTTTT. Translated: CASSEAREKLFF. The chain links TRBV2 to TRBJ1-4; D unclear. This CDR3 comprises 12 residues. The V end lost 3 bases, the J end lost 7 bases, and 6 bases lay between the germline ends. Germline-derived CDR1 and CDR2 are SNHLY and FYNNEI.

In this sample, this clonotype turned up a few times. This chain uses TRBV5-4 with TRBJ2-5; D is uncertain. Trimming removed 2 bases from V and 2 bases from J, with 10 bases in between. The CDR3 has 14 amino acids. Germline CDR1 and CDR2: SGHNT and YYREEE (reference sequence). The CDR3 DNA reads TGTGCCAGCAGCTTCAGCCCCCGGCAAGAGACCCAGTACTTC. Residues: CASSFSPRQETQYF.

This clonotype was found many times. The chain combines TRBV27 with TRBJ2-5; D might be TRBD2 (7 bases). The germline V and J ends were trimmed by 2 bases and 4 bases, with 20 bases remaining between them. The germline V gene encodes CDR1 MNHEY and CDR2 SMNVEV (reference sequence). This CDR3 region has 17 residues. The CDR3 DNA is TGTGCCAGCAGTTTAAGAAAGGGGGGGGCCAGGCGAGAGACCCAGTACTTC. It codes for CASSLRKGGARRETQYF.

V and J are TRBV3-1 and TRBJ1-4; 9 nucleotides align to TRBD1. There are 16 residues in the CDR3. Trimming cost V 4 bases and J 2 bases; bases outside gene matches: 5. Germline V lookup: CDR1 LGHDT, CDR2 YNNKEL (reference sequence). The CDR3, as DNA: TGTGCCAGCAGCCCGGACAGGGGCGCCACTAATGAAAAACTGTTTTTT. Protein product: CASSPDRGATNEKLFF.

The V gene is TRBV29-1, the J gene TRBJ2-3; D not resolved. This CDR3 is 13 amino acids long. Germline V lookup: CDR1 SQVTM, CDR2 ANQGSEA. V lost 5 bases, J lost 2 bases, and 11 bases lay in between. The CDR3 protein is CSVRTSNTDTQYF. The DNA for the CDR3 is TGCAGCGTTCGAACGTCTAACACAGATACGCAGTATTTT.

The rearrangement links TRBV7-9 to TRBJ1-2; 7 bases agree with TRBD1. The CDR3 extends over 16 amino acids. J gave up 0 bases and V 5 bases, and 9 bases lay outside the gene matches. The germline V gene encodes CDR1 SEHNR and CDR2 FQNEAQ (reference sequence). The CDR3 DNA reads TGTGCCAGCAGCCCTCCGGGACAGCGATCTAACTATGGCTACACCTTC. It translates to CASSPPGQRSNYGYTF.

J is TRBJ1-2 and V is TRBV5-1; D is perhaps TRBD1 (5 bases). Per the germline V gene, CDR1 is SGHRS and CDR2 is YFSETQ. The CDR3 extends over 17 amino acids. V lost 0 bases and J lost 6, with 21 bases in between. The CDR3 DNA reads TGCGCCAGCAGCTTGGAGGTGACAGCGGCCGAGGTTGATGGCTACACCTTC. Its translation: CASSLEVTAAEVDGYTF.

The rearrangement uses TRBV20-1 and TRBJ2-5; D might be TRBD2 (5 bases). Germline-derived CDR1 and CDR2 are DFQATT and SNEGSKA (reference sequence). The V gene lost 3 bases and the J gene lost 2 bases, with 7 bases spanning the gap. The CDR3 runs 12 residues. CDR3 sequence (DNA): TGCAGTGCTAGTCCGGGACAAGAGACCCAGTACTTC. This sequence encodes CSASPGQETQYF.

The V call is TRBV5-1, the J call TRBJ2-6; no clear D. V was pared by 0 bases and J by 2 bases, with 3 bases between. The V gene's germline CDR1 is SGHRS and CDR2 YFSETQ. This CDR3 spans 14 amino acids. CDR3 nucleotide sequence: TGCGCCAGCAGCTTGGAGGCTGGGGCCAACGTCCTGACTTTC. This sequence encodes CASSLEAGANVLTF. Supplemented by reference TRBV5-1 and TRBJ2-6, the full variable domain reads KAGVTQTPRYLIKTRGQQVTLSCSPISGHRSVSWYQQTPGQGLQFLFEYFSETQRNKGNFPGRFSGRQFSNSRSEMNVSTLELGDSALYLCASSLEAGANVLTFGAGSRLTVL.

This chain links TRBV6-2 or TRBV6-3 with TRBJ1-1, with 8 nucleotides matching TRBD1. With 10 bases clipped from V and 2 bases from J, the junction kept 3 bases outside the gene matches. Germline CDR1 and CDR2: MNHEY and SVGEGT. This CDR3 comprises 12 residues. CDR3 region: CATTGVNTEAFF. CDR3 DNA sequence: TGTGCCACGACAGGGGTTAACACTGAAGCTTTCTTT.

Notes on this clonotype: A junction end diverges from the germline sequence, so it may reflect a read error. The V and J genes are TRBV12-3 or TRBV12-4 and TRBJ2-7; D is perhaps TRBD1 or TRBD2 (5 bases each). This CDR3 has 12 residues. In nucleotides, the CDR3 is TGTGCCAGCAGATTAGGAGGTGGGGCTAAGTACTTC. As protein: CASRLGGGAKYF.

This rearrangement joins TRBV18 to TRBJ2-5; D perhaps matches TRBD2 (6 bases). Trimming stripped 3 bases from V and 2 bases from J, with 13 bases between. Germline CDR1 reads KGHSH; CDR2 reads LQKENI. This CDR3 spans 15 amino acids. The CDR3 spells CASSPLMGRQETQYF. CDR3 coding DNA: TGTGCCAGCTCACCGCTCATGGGGAGGCAAGAGACCCAGTACTTC. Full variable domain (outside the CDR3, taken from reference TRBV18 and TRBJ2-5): NAGVMQNPRHLVRRRGQEARLRCSPMKGHSHVYWYRQLPEEGLKFMVYLQKENIIDESGMPKERFSAEFPKEGPSILRIQQVVRGDSAAYFCASSPLMGRQETQYFGPGTRLLVL.

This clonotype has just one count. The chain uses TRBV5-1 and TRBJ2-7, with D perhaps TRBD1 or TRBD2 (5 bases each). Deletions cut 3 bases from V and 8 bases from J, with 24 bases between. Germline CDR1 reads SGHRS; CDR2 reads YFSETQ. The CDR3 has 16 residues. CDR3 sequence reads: CASSSGRGIKELQQYF. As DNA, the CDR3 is TGCGCCAGCAGCTCCGGACGGGGCATCAAGGAACTACAGCAGTACTTC. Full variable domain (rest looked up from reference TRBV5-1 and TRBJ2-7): KAGVTQTPRYLIKTRGQQVTLSCSPISGHRSVSWYQQTPGQGLQFLFEYFSETQRNKGNFPGRFSGRQFSNSRSEMNVSTLELGDSALYLCASSSGRGIKELQQYFGPGTRLTVT.